This T cell receptor (beta chain) was retrieved from a study of blood T cell repertoires in COVID-19. The overall study: Donors in the United States, Italy and Spain gave samples during acute or convalescent COVID-19. From T cells, B-cell-depleted T cells, or PBMCs came the material, which was cDNA or gDNA.

CDR3 length: 13 amino acids. The V gene's germline CDR1 is MNHEY and CDR2 SMNVEV (reference sequence). The V end was cut by 2 bases, the J end by 0 bases, with 4 bases between. As processed by the authors: The assay estimated nucleated cells by amplifying reference gene primers. Sequencing was performed with immunoSEQ multiplex PCR; in TCRdb, only in-frame clones are kept and a portion is missing. V and J calls plus clone size are reproduced from that table; the DNA served to infer D and trimming. The table lists 65,000 to 75,000 clones, about 80% of them singletons. The chain carries TRBV27 and TRBJ2-5; no clear D gene. Sequenced sample: peripheral blood. The receptor's source is a man older than 75 with acute or convalescent COVID-19. CDR3: CASSLTYQETQYF. The CDR3 DNA is TGTGCCAGCAGTTTAACTTACCAAGAGACCCAGTACTTC.